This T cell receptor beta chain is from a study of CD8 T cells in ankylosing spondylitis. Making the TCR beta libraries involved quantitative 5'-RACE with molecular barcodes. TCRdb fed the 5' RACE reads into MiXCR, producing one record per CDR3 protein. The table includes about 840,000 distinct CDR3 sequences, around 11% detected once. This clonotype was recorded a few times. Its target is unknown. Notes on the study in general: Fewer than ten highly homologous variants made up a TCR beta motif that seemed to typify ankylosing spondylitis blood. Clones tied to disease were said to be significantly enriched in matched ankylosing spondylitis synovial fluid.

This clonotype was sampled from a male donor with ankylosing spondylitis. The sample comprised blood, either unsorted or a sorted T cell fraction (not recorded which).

CDR3 residues: CATEEGRGETQYF. DNA of the CDR3: TGTGCCACCGAAGAGGGTCGGGGAGAGACCCAGTACTTC. This chain connects TRBV28 to TRBJ2-5, with a weak D call TRBD2 (5 bases). Trimming took 10 bases from V and 4 from J, leaving 16 bases between them. The CDR3 is made up of 13 amino acids. From germline, CDR1 is MDHEN and CDR2 SYDVKM.